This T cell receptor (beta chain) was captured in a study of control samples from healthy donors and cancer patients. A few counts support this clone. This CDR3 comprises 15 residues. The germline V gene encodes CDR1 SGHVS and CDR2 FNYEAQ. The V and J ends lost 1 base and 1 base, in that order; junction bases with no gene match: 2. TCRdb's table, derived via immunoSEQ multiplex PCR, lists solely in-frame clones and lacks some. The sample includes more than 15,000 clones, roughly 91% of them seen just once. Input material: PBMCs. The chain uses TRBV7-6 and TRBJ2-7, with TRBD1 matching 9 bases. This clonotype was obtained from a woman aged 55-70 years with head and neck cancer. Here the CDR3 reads CASSLETGGSYEQYF. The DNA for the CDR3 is TGTGCCAGCAGCTTAGAGACAGGGGGATCCTACGAGCAGTACTTC. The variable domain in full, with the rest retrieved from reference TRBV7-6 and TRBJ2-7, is GAGVSQSPRYKVTKRGQDVALRCDPISGHVSLYWYRQALGQGPEFLTYFNYEAQQDKSGLPNDRFSAERPEGSISTLTIQRTEQRDSAMYRCASSLETGGSYEQYFGPGTRLTVT.